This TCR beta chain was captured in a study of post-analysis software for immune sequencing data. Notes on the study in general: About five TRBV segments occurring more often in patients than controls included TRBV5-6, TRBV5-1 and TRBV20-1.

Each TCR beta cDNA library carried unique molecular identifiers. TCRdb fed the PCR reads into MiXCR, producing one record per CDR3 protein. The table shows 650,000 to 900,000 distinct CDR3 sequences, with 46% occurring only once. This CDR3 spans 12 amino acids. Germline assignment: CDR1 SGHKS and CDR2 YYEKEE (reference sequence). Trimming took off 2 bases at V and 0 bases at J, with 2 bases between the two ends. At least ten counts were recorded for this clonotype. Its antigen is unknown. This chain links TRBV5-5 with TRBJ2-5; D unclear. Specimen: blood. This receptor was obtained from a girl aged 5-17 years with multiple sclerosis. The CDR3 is CASSLNQETQYF. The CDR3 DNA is TGTGCCAGCAGCTTAAACCAAGAGACCCAGTACTTC.